Listed below are T cell receptor beta chains from one sample, sequenced in a study of early T cells in non-severe SARS-CoV-2 infection. TCRdb re-derived calls from the 5' RACE reads in MiXCR, one entry per CDR3 protein. The sample consists of 45,000 or so distinct CDR3 sequences, roughly 6.2% of them appearing once. Sample: whole blood. The receptor set was obtained from an adult who was a healthcare worker with PCR-confirmed SARS-CoV-2 infection or an uninfected control (not recorded which). Each CDR3 is given with its conserved first and last residue. Fields, in order: V gene, D gene, clone size, CDR3 length, J gene, CDR3 DNA, CDR3 protein. A D gene is named only where the DNA matches it firmly. A row's size may be missing; if present it is once, few, many or a size class.

TRBV7-6	-	-	15	TRBJ2-7	TGTGCCAGCAGCCCCCGCGACGACGGAGCCTACGAGCAGTACTTC	CASSPRDDGAYEQYF
TRBV6-2/TRBV6-3	TRBD1	many	15	TRBJ2-7	TGTGCCAGCAGTTACTCCGGGACAGGGGGCTACGAGCAGTACTTC	CASSYSGTGGYEQYF
TRBV29-1	-	-	14	TRBJ1-4	TGCAGCGTTGAAGGAGGCTCAGGGCTCTCGGAACTGTTTTTT	CSVEGGSGLSELFF
TRBV20-1	TRBD2	many	14	TRBJ2-1	TGCAGTGCGGACGACGGGAGGGACTACAATGAGCAGTTCTTC	CSADDGRDYNEQFF
TRBV28	-	many	15	TRBJ2-3	TGTGCCAGCAGTTTGCACGGACCGGGAGTAGATACGCAGTATTTT	CASSLHGPGVDTQYF
TRBV20-1	-	few	14	TRBJ2-7	TGCAGTGCTAGAGAAGGGGCGGGGAACTACGAGCAGTACTTC	CSAREGAGNYEQYF
TRBV6-4	-	many	14	TRBJ2-2	TGTGCCAGCAGTGACGGTGGATCAGCCGGGGAGCTGTTTTTT	CASSDGGSAGELFF
TRBV29-1	-	-	14	TRBJ1-3	TGCAGCGTTGAAGATGGGCTTTCTGGAAACACCATATATTTT	CSVEDGLSGNTIYF
TRBV29-1	-	-	11	TRBJ1-1	TGCAGCGTTGAGGACGGAGCTGAAGCTTTCTTT	CSVEDGAEAFF
TRBV7-9	-	many	11	TRBJ2-1	TGTGCCAGCAGCTTAGGTCAGCTGCAGTTCTTC	CASSLGQLQFF
TRBV14	TRBD2	many	16	TRBJ2-7	TGTGCCAGCAGCCAAGCAGATGGACTAGTCATCTACGAGCAGTACTTC	CASSQADGLVIYEQYF
TRBV7-9	-	-	13	TRBJ1-1	TGTGCCAGCAGCTTGGAGCGGGACACTGAAGCTTTCTTT	CASSLERDTEAFF
TRBV6-6	-	few	14	TRBJ1-4	TGTGCCAGCACTGCCGGTCAGAGCCCTGAAAAACTGTTTTTT	CASTAGQSPEKLFF
TRBV4-1	TRBD1	-	20	TRBJ2-5	TGCGCCAGCAGCCAAGAGGGGACAGGGCGGTTGACTGGAACGGCCGAGACCCAGTACTTC	CASSQEGTGRLTGTAETQYF
TRBV6-5	TRBD1	many	13	TRBJ1-2	TGTGCCAGCAGCCGCAGGGGGGGGCTAGGCTACACCTTC	CASSRRGGLGYTF
TRBV20-1	-	-	16	TRBJ1-5	TGCAGTGCCCGGAAGGCAGGCGCCTATAGCAATCAGCCCCAGCATTTT	CSARKAGAYSNQPQHF
TRBV20-1	-	many	15	TRBJ1-4	TGCAGTGCTCCCCCCGCGGCAGGTGGGAATGAAAAACTGTTTTTT	CSAPPAAGGNEKLFF
TRBV28	-	few	12	TRBJ2-2	TGTGCCAGCAGTTTTTTGACCGGGGAGCTGTTTTTT	CASSFLTGELFF
TRBV4-2	-	many	15	TRBJ1-5	TGTGCCAGCAGCCCAGGACAATCTGGGGATCAGCCCCAGCATTTT	CASSPGQSGDQPQHF
TRBV2	-	many	13	TRBJ1-5	TGTGCCAGCGGCCAGGGCGGCAATCAGCCCCAGCATTTT	CASGQGGNQPQHF
TRBV23-1	-	-	17	TRBJ2-1	TGCGCCAGCAGTCAATCCGTCGGGAGACAGCCTTGCAATGAGCAGTTCTTC	CASSQSVGRQPCNEQFF
TRBV20-1	-	many	14	TRBJ1-5	TGCAGTGGTCATCAGGGGACCGCCAATCAGCCCCAGCATTTT	CSGHQGTANQPQHF
TRBV11-2	-	-	15	TRBJ1-4	TGTGCCAGCAGCCTATTATTCACAACTAATGAAAAACTGTTTTTT	CASSLLFTTNEKLFF
TRBV7-2	-	many	13	TRBJ1-1	TGTGCCAGCAGCCATGAGGGGCGGACTGAAGCTTTCTTT	CASSHEGRTEAFF
TRBV10-3	-	many	15	TRBJ2-7	TGTGCCATCAGTGAAAGGGGGATAACCTCCTACGAGCAGTACTTC	CAISERGITSYEQYF
TRBV6-6	-	few	17	TRBJ1-6	TGTGCCAGCAGTTACTCGGGGCAGCTTAGGTATAATTCACCCCTCCACTTT	CASSYSGQLRYNSPLHF
TRBV5-1	TRBD1	few	14	TRBJ1-4	TGCGCCAGCAGCATAACCGGACAGGGCCAAAAACTGTTTTTT	CASSITGQGQKLFF
TRBV5-4	TRBD1	-	16	TRBJ2-2	TGTGCCAGCAGCCCAGAAGGACAGGGGCGAACCGGGGAGCTGTTTTTT	CASSPEGQGRTGELFF
TRBV6-2/TRBV6-3	TRBD2	few	13	TRBJ2-4	TGTGCCAGCAGAACTAGCGGCGAAAACATTCAGTACTTC	CASRTSGENIQYF
TRBV2	-	few	14	TRBJ2-6	TGTGCCAGCAGTGGGGGCTCTGGGGCCAACGTCCTGACTTTC	CASSGGSGANVLTF
TRBV6-2/TRBV6-3	TRBD1	many	14	TRBJ1-4	TGTGCCAGCAACGAGGACAGGGGAAGCGAAAAACTGTTTTTT	CASNEDRGSEKLFF
TRBV20-1	-	few	13	TRBJ2-5	TGCAGTGCTAATGTATGGGACCAAGAGACCCAGTACTTC	CSANVWDQETQYF
TRBV20-1	TRBD1	many	17	TRBJ2-2	TGCAGTGCTAAAACCGGACAGGGGATCGGCGGCACCGGGGAGCTGTTTTTT	CSAKTGQGIGGTGELFF
TRBV12-3/TRBV12-4	-	-	15	TRBJ2-3	TGTGCCAGCAGGGAACAGGTCTTTGGGGGAGATACGCAGTATTTT	CASREQVFGGDTQYF
TRBV5-1	TRBD1	medium-sized	14	TRBJ2-7	TGCGCCAGCAGCAACGGACAGGGGGCCTACGAGCAGTACTTC	CASSNGQGAYEQYF
TRBV3-1	-	-	16	TRBJ2-7	TGTGCCAGCAGCCAAGAGGGCCTTGGATCGCCCTACGAGCAGTACTTC	CASSQEGLGSPYEQYF
TRBV4-1	-	many	13	TRBJ1-1	TGCGCCAGCAGCCGTGGGGCGAACACTGAAGCTTTCTTT	CASSRGANTEAFF
TRBV19	TRBD1	many	14	TRBJ1-5	TGTGCCAGTAGTATTACAGGGGTTAATCAGCCCCAGCATTTT	CASSITGVNQPQHF
TRBV5-1	-	-	14	TRBJ2-5	TGCGCCAGCAGCTTGTCGGGGAGCGGAGAGACCCAGTACTTC	CASSLSGSGETQYF
TRBV7-3	TRBD2	many	14	TRBJ2-1	TGTGCCAGCAGCTCGGGACTAGCCTACAATGAGCAGTTCTTC	CASSSGLAYNEQFF
TRBV12-3/TRBV12-4	-	-	12	TRBJ2-5	TGTGCCAGCAGTCTGTACCAAGAGACCCAGTACTTC	CASSLYQETQYF
TRBV7-7	TRBD1	many	15	TRBJ2-5	TGTGCCAGCAGCTTAGTTGGGACAGGGATAGAGACCCAGTACTTC	CASSLVGTGIETQYF
TRBV9	TRBD1	many	16	TRBJ1-3	TGTGCCAGCAGCGTAGAGGACAGGGCAAGAGGAAACACCATATATTTT	CASSVEDRARGNTIYF
TRBV7-2	TRBD1	many	16	TRBJ2-4	TGTGCCAGCAGTCATCAGGGGGAGAGCGCCGGAAACATTCAGTACTTC	CASSHQGESAGNIQYF
TRBV18	-	-	16	TRBJ1-4	TGTGCCAGCTCACCTCGAACCGGCACAACTAATGAAAAACTGTTTTTT	CASSPRTGTTNEKLFF
TRBV6-1	-	-	13	TRBJ2-2	TGTGCCACCCAAATGACCATTACCGGGGAGCTGTTTTTT	CATQMTITGELFF
TRBV6-5	TRBD2	-	16	TRBJ2-1	TGTGCCAGCAGTTACTCTTCAGCGGGGGGTTACAATGAGCAGTTCTTC	CASSYSSAGGYNEQFF